Listed here are 12 T cell receptor beta chains from one sample, sequenced in a study of type 1 and type 2 diabetes patients. Amplification started from genomic DNA. Multiplex PCR with 30 forward and 13 reverse primers amplified the TCR beta CDR3. TCRdb processed the multiplex PCR reads anew with MiXCR; each CDR3 protein has one entry. The data contain about 270,000 distinct CDR3 sequences, roughly 50% of them singletons. Sequenced: peripheral blood mononuclear cells (PBMCs). Every receptor here comes from a man younger than 35 with type 2 diabetes.

This clonotype was detected many times. V and J are TRBV19 and TRBJ2-5; D is ambiguous. V was clipped by 3 bases and J by 2 bases, with 1 base between them. Germline V gene data show CDR1 as LNHDA and CDR2 as SQIVND (reference sequence). There are 11 residues in the CDR3. The DNA for the CDR3 is TGTGCCAGTAGTATGCAAGAGACCCAGTACTTC. This sequence encodes CASSMQETQYF.

V and J are TRBV30 and TRBJ2-5, with D perhaps assigned TRBD1 or TRBD2 (5 bases each). Trimming shortened V by 8 bases and J by 7 bases, and 14 bases separated the two germline ends. The CDR3 runs to 11 residues. From germline, CDR1 is GTSNPN and CDR2 SVGIG (reference sequence). For the CDR3, the DNA is TGTGCCAGTAGTTCAGGGAGGACCCAGTACTTC. Protein product: CASSSGRTQYF.

CDR3 coding DNA: TGTGCCAGCAGTGAAGTTGGCTACGAGCAGTACTTC. Amino acid sequence: CASSEVGYEQYF. This chain links TRBV2 with TRBJ2-7, with unresolved D. The V end lost 1 base, the J end lost 3 bases, and 4 bases lay between the germline ends. Per the germline V gene, CDR1 is SNHLY and CDR2 is FYNNEI. CDR3 length equals 12 residues.

The V and J genes are TRBV7-3 and TRBJ2-5; D is tentatively TRBD1 or TRBD2 (5 bases each). Germline V CDR1 and CDR2: SGHTA, FQGTGA. The V end lost 1 base, the J end lost 7 bases, and 13 bases lay between the germline ends. The CDR3 is made up of 14 amino acids. CDR3 amino acids: CASSLNTRGGTQYF. As DNA, the CDR3 is TGTGCCAGCAGCTTAAATACGAGGGGTGGGACCCAGTACTTC.

Ten or more counts support this clonotype. The chain links TRBV7-2 to TRBJ1-4; a possible D gene is TRBD1 (5 bases). The CDR3 is 15 amino acids. V was pared by 4 bases and J by 0 bases, with 9 bases between. Germline V gene lookup returns CDR1 SGHTA and CDR2 FQGNSA. CDR3 sequence: CASSYDRATNEKLFF. The CDR3 DNA is TGTGCCAGCAGCTATGACAGAGCAACTAATGAAAAACTGTTTTTT. Supplemented by reference TRBV7-2 and TRBJ1-4, the full variable domain reads GAGVSQSPSNKVTEKGKDVELRCDPISGHTALYWYRQSLGQGLEFLIYFQGNSAPDKSGLPSDRFSAERTGGSVSTLTIQRTQQEDSAVYLCASSYDRATNEKLFFGSGTQLSVL.

This chain joins TRBV19 and TRBJ2-2; 10 positions match TRBD2. The V gene end was trimmed by 7 bases and the J gene end by 5 bases; junction bases not matched to a gene: 4. Germline assignment: CDR1 LNHDA and CDR2 SQIVND (reference sequence). The CDR3 length is 14 residues. The DNA of the CDR3 is TGTGCCAGTAAACTAGCGGGGCCAACCGGGGAGCTGTTTTTT. Protein: CASKLAGPTGELFF.

This clonotype was seen only once. A much larger clone differs by one base, so this may be a read error. This chain links TRBV19 with TRBJ1-1, with 10 bases that match TRBD1. The CDR3 is made up of 14 amino acids. Germline V gene lookup returns CDR1 LNHDA and CDR2 SQIVND (reference sequence). The trim removed 5 bases at V and 4 bases at J, leaving 4 bases unmatched. This CDR3 reads CASSGGQGITEAFF. Here the CDR3 DNA reads TGTGCCAGTAGTGGGGGACAGGGGATCACTGAAGCTTTCTTT.

The chain uses TRBV7-9 and TRBJ1-2; D may be TRBD1 (6 bases). Trimming pared 2 bases from V and 4 bases from J, leaving 17 bases between. From germline, CDR1 is SEHNR and CDR2 FQNEAQ (reference sequence). This CDR3 contains 16 residues. Here the CDR3 DNA reads TGTGCCAGCAGCTTATTAGCACCAGGGGAGGGCTATGGCTACACCTTC. Amino acid sequence: CASSLLAPGEGYGYTF.

This chain links TRBV7-2 with TRBJ2-1, with D hard to call. The germline gives CDR1 SGHTA, CDR2 FQGNSA. Trimming took 6 bases from V and 9 from J, leaving 12 bases between them. The CDR3 is 12 amino acids. CDR3 sequence (DNA): TGTGCCAGCAGTTTGTCCGGCAGTGAGCAGTTCTTC. Translated: CASSLSGSEQFF.

This clonotype was recorded a few times. DNA for the CDR3: TGTGCCAGCAGCGCGGGGTGGAGAGACGGGGAGCTGTTTTTT. Amino acid sequence: CASSAGWRDGELFF. The chain joins TRBV7-2 to TRBJ2-2; D may be TRBD2 (6 bases). Germline lookup yields CDR1 SGHTA and CDR2 FQGNSA. There are 14 residues in the CDR3. Trimming took 5 bases from V and 7 from J, leaving 14 bases between them.

This chain connects TRBV9 to TRBJ2-2; D uncertain. CDR1 SGDLS and CDR2 YYNGEE come from the germline V gene. The CDR3 consists of 15 residues. Between the trimmed V and J ends, which lost 0 bases and 7 bases, there was a span of 13 bases. The CDR3 spells CASSVADSKSGELFF. Here the CDR3 DNA reads TGTGCCAGCAGCGTAGCCGATTCCAAGAGCGGGGAGCTGTTTTTT.

This clonotype came up once. The CDR3, as DNA: TGTGCCAGCAGTTCTTTAGGACAGGGCGGGTCACCCCTCCACTTT. Translation: CASSSLGQGGSPLHF. The chain carries TRBV27 and TRBJ1-6, with 8 bases lining up with TRBD1. V was clipped by 4 bases and J by 10 bases; unmatched bases: 9. Germline V CDR1 and CDR2: MNHEY, SMNVEV (reference sequence). The CDR3 consists of 15 residues.